One and the same sample provided the 28 T cell receptor beta chains below, sequenced in a study of blood T cell repertoires in COVID-19. Data came from immunoSEQ multiplex PCR; TCRdb stores just in-frame clones and leaves some out. The sample holds 150,000 to 200,000 clones, around 90% seen once. Input material: peripheral blood. The receptors were gathered from a woman at least 80 years old with COVID-19, enrolled during active disease.

The chain recombines TRBV25-1 with TRBJ2-1; the D is unclear. The germline V and J ends were trimmed by 1 base and 7 bases, with 17 bases remaining between them. This CDR3 spans 16 amino acids. CDR1 MGHDK and CDR2 SYGVNS come from the germline V gene. This chain's CDR3 is CASSEFGLAPRNEQFF. The CDR3 region has the DNA TGTGCCAGCAGTGAATTTGGGTTAGCCCCTAGAAATGAGCAGTTCTTC.

This chain joins TRBV5-6 and TRBJ1-4; a weak D match, TRBD1 (5 bases). Trimming shortened V by 4 bases and J by 3 bases, and 10 bases separated the two germline ends. This CDR3 has 14 amino acids. From germline, CDR1 is SGHDT and CDR2 YYEEEE. CDR3 residues: CASSPGSANEKLFF. CDR3 coding DNA: TGTGCCAGCAGCCCAGGGTCAGCTAATGAAAAACTGTTTTTT. Based on the CDR3 plus reference TRBV5-6 and TRBJ1-4, the full variable domain is DAGVTQSPTHLIKTRGQQVTLRCSPKSGHDTVSWYQQALGQGPQFIFQYYEEEERQRGNFPDRFSGHQFPNYSSELNVNALLLGDSALYLCASSPGSANEKLFFGSGTQLSVL.

This clone was seen repeatedly, ten times or more. V usage is TRBV4-2 and J usage is TRBJ2-5; TRBD1 matches at 7 bases. This CDR3 comprises 16 residues. From germline, CDR1 is LGHNA and CDR2 YNFKEQ. V was pared by 1 base and J by 1 base, with 6 bases of the junction left unmatched. The CDR3 coding sequence is TGTGCCAGCAGCCAAGGAGGGCCAGGGGGCCAAGAGACCCAGTACTTC. This encodes CASSQGGPGGQETQYF.

V usage is TRBV18 and J usage is TRBJ1-3; D remains ambiguous. V lost 2 bases to trimming and J lost 0 bases, with 8 bases between them. This CDR3 has 15 residues. Germline V gives CDR1 KGHSH, CDR2 LQKENI. This CDR3 is CASSPFEFSGNTIYF. The CDR3 DNA follows: TGTGCCAGCTCACCATTTGAGTTCTCTGGAAACACCATATATTTT.

The rearrangement uses TRBV7-8 and TRBJ2-7; 14 positions match TRBD2. The CDR3 has 17 residues. V dropped 3 bases and J dropped 3; count of bases not matched to a gene: 7. Germline V gene data show CDR1 as SGHVS and CDR2 as FQNEAQ. CDR3 nucleotide sequence: TGTGCCAGCAGCTTTTGGACTAGCGGGGGGACATACTACGAGCAGTACTTC. Translated, it gives CASSFWTSGGTYYEQYF.

The chain recombines TRBV27 with TRBJ2-3; a possible D gene is TRBD1 (5 bases). Trimming pared 3 bases from V and 2 bases from J, leaving 21 bases between. The CDR3 consists of 18 residues. Germline-derived CDR1 and CDR2 are MNHEY and SMNVEV (reference sequence). The CDR3 sequence: CASSLRLVWGTDTDTQYF. CDR3 DNA sequence: TGTGCCAGCAGTTTGCGACTGGTGTGGGGCACAGACACAGATACGCAGTATTTT.

CDR3 coding DNA: TGTGCCAGCATAGGGGAAAAATCTGGGGCCAACGTCCTGACTTTC. It specifies CASIGEKSGANVLTF. The rearrangement links TRBV2 to TRBJ2-6, with a tentative D call TRBD1 (5 bases). CDR1 is SNHLY, CDR2 FYNNEI, per germline. The CDR3 extends over 15 amino acids. V was pared by 7 bases and J by 1 base, with 11 bases between.

CDR3 residues: CASSMGIAGPLYNEQFF. DNA of the CDR3: TGTGCCAGTAGTATGGGAATTGCGGGACCTTTATACAATGAGCAGTTCTTC. This chain connects TRBV19 to TRBJ2-1; possible D gene TRBD2, 6 bases. CDR3 length equals 17 residues. V was trimmed by 3 bases and J by 4 bases, leaving 19 bases between them. Germline-derived CDR1 and CDR2 are LNHDA and SQIVND (reference sequence).

V gene TRBV9 combines with J gene TRBJ2-3, with 7 bases identical to TRBD2. V trimming: 2 bases; J trimming: 1 base; junction bases outside the gene matches: 4. CDR1 is SGDLS, CDR2 YYNGEE, per germline. The CDR3 has 15 amino acids. CDR3 region: CASSVASGGTDTQYF. As DNA, the CDR3 is TGTGCCAGCAGCGTGGCTAGCGGAGGCACAGATACGCAGTATTTT.

The chain combines TRBV6-5 with TRBJ2-2, with D possibly TRBD1 on 6 matching bases. The CDR3 has 14 residues. Germline lookup yields CDR1 MNHEY and CDR2 SVGAGI. V was cut by 10 bases and J by 3 bases, with 15 bases left in between. The CDR3 protein is CATRDMWDTGELFF. CDR3 DNA: TGTGCCACCAGGGACATGTGGGACACCGGGGAGCTGTTTTTT.

The gene calls are TRBV2 and TRBJ2-7, with D maybe TRBD1 (5 bases). Germline V gene lookup returns CDR1 SNHLY and CDR2 FYNNEI. Trimming cost V 6 bases and J 3 bases, with 9 bases left between them. The CDR3 loop spans 12 amino acids. CDR3 nucleotide sequence: TGTGCCAGCAGCCGCGACAGCTACGAGCAGTACTTC. Protein product: CASSRDSYEQYF.

The V call is TRBV15, the J call TRBJ1-5; maybe TRBD1 (5 bases). The CDR3 contains 19 residues. The V gene lost 3 bases and the J gene lost 2 bases, with 23 bases spanning the gap. Germline V gives CDR1 LNHNV, CDR2 YYDKDF (reference sequence). The CDR3 nucleotides are TGTGCCACCAGCAGGGAACCTCTACGGGGGTTCGATCGCAATCAGCCCCAGCATTTT. Amino acids: CATSREPLRGFDRNQPQHF.

This rearrangement joins TRBV10-2 to TRBJ1-2; possibly TRBD1 for D (5 bases). This CDR3 spans 12 amino acids. CDR1 and CDR2 from the germline V gene are WSHSY and SAAADI. The V end was cut by 8 bases, the J end by 3 bases, with 10 bases between. The CDR3 sequence: CASLRDDYGYTF. The DNA for the CDR3 is TGCGCCAGCCTCAGGGATGACTATGGCTACACCTTC.

Only one count was recorded for this clone. V gene TRBV7-2 combines with J gene TRBJ1-1; D gene ambiguous. V gave up 5 bases and J gave up 3 bases, with 13 bases separating them. Germline CDR1 reads SGHTA; CDR2 reads FQGNSA. This CDR3 comprises 14 residues. The CDR3 region has the DNA TGTGCCAGCAGCCCCCCTAGGAGGGACACTGAAGCTTTCTTT. Its protein product is CASSPPRRDTEAFF.

V gene TRBV5-1 combines with J gene TRBJ1-1; no firm D call. Germline CDR1 and CDR2: SGHRS and YFSETQ. Deletions cut 0 bases from V and 0 bases from J, with 9 bases between. There are 15 residues in the CDR3. In DNA, the CDR3 is TGCGCCAGCAGCTTGGCCGGTGGTATGAACACTGAAGCTTTCTTT. This codes for CASSLAGGMNTEAFF.

The chain employs TRBV18 and TRBJ2-6, with D hard to call. Per the germline V gene, CDR1 is KGHSH and CDR2 is LQKENI. The CDR3 runs 14 residues. The V end lost 2 bases, the J end lost 2 bases, and 4 bases lay between the germline ends. In DNA form, the CDR3 reads TGTGCCAGCTCACCAGAGACTGGGGCCAACGTCCTGACTTTC. Translation gives CASSPETGANVLTF.

The rearrangement links TRBV5-4 to TRBJ2-7, with TRBD2 identical over 11 bases. With 2 bases clipped from V and 7 bases from J, the junction kept 11 bases outside the gene matches. CDR3 length: 16 amino acids. Germline-derived CDR1 and CDR2 are SGHNT and YYREEE (reference sequence). CDR3 sequence: CASSLGLAGGLGEQYF. The CDR3 DNA reads as TGTGCCAGCAGCTTAGGGCTAGCGGGGGGCCTGGGAGAGCAGTACTTC.

This chain connects TRBV7-2 to TRBJ2-1; TRBD2 matches 13 bases. The CDR3 sequence is 18 residues long. The germline CDR1 and CDR2 sequences are SGHTA and FQGNSA. Germline trimming cut 2 bases from V and 7 bases from J; bases unmatched to any gene: 11. Here the CDR3 reads CASSLTSGRALGRNEQFF. The CDR3 nucleotides are TGTGCCAGCAGCTTAACTAGCGGGAGGGCCCTAGGTCGGAATGAGCAGTTCTTC.

This sequence joins TRBV5-5 and TRBJ2-7, with 8 bases that match TRBD1. This CDR3 has 16 residues. The junction had 11 bases not matched to a gene; V was cut back by 4 bases and J by 2 bases. Germline assignment: CDR1 SGHKS and CDR2 YYEKEE (reference sequence). In nucleotides, the CDR3 is TGTGCCAGCAGCACGGTTACCGGGACAGGCCCCTACGAGCAGTACTTC. Its translation is CASSTVTGTGPYEQYF. The entire variable domain, with the rest obtained from reference TRBV5-5 and TRBJ2-7, is as follows: DAGVTQSPTHLIKTRGQQVTLRCSPISGHKSVSWYQQVLGQGPQFIFQYYEKEERGRGNFPDRFSARQFPNYSSELNVNALLLGDSALYLCASSTVTGTGPYEQYFGPGTRLTVT.

In regard to this clone: The same CDR3 also results from other DNA sequences found in this sample. The chain is built from TRBV28 and TRBJ2-7; D gene uncertain. Germline lookup yields CDR1 MDHEN and CDR2 SYDVKM. The CDR3 contains 12 residues. The V end lost 5 bases, the J end lost 0 bases, and 5 bases lay between the germline ends. DNA for the CDR3: TGTGCCAGCAGTCTTAGCTCCTACGAGCAGTACTTC. Translating it yields CASSLSSYEQYF. Together with reference TRBV28 and TRBJ2-7, the CDR3 gives the full variable domain: DVKVTQSSRYLVKRTGEKVFLECVQDMDHENMFWYRQDPGLGLRLIYFSYDVKMKEKGDIPEGYSVSREKKERFSLILESASTNQTSMYLCASSLSSYEQYFGPGTRLTVT.

This chain uses TRBV2 with TRBJ2-2, with 7 bases that match TRBD2. The CDR3 contains 18 residues. V was clipped by 3 bases and J by 1 base; unmatched bases: 11. Looked up from germline, CDR1 is SNHLY and CDR2 is FYNNEI. CDR3 coding DNA: TGTGCCAGCAGTGATTTTTCGGGGAGGGCAGGGAACACCGGGGAGCTGTTTTTT. Its translation is CASSDFSGRAGNTGELFF.

The rearrangement joins TRBV12-3 or TRBV12-4 to TRBJ2-2, with 10 nucleotides matching TRBD2. The CDR3 contains 12 residues. J was trimmed by 13 bases and V by 6 bases; bases with no gene match: 5. The chain's CDR3 is CASRISGGRLFF. The CDR3, as DNA: TGTGCCAGCAGAATTAGCGGGGGGCGGCTGTTTTTT.

The chain has TRBV4-3 and TRBJ2-7; D is uncertain. Germline V gives CDR1 LGHNA, CDR2 YSLEER. Between the trimmed V and J ends, which lost 0 bases and 0 bases, there was a span of 6 bases. The CDR3 has 14 amino acids. Here the CDR3 DNA reads TGCGCCAGCAGCCAAGATGTTCTCTCCTACGAGCAGTACTTC. Protein product: CASSQDVLSYEQYF.

V usage is TRBV27 and J usage is TRBJ1-6; TRBD1 matches 8 bases. CDR1 and CDR2 (germline): MNHEY, SMNVEV (reference sequence). Trimming cost V 4 bases and J 9 bases; bases outside gene matches: 5. The CDR3 spans 14 residues. The CDR3 coding sequence is TGTGCCAGCAGTTCGACAGGGGCGGTTTCACCCCTCCACTTT. This sequence encodes CASSSTGAVSPLHF.

The rearrangement links TRBV4-3 to TRBJ2-1; 8 positions match TRBD2. V lost 2 bases, J lost 6 bases, and 12 bases stayed unmatched. The CDR3 consists of 17 residues. CDR1 LGHNA and CDR2 YSLEER come from the germline V gene. For the CDR3, the DNA is TGCGCCAGCAGCCAACGGAGGCTTCATGGACTAGCCAATGAGCAGTTCTTC. Translating gives CASSQRRLHGLANEQFF.

The chain joins TRBV5-1 to TRBJ2-5, with D possibly TRBD2 on 6 matching bases. CDR3 length: 13 residues. Germline V gene lookup returns CDR1 SGHRS and CDR2 YFSETQ. V shed 4 bases and J shed 4 bases, with 11 bases lying between them. The CDR3 region has the DNA TGCGCCAGCAGCGAAACTAGCCTAGAGACCCAGTACTTC. It is translated as CASSETSLETQYF.

J is TRBJ1-5 and V is TRBV11-2; D is undetermined. Trimming stripped 2 bases from V and 4 bases from J, with 6 bases between. The CDR3 is made up of 13 amino acids. The germline gives CDR1 SGHAT, CDR2 FQNNGV. The CDR3 loop reads CASSLSRNQPQHF. CDR3 bases: TGTGCCAGCAGCTTATCCAGAAATCAGCCCCAGCATTTT.

The chain is built from TRBV28 and TRBJ1-5; 11 bases are shared with TRBD1. This CDR3 has 15 amino acids. Germline V lookup: CDR1 MDHEN, CDR2 SYDVKM. Trimming cost V 11 bases and J 4 bases; bases outside gene matches: 10. This CDR3 is CAVSEDRGRNQPQHF. The CDR3 DNA sequence: TGTGCCGTCAGCGAGGACAGGGGGCGGAATCAGCCCCAGCATTTT.